The present T cell receptor beta chain was sequenced within a study of shared clonotypes between healthy human individuals. Sequencing was performed with immunoSEQ multiplex PCR; in TCRdb, only in-frame clones are kept and a portion is missing. The data hold over a million clones, with approximately 80% observed a single time. The split of CD4+ cells yielded CD45RA+ naive and CD45RA-negative memory subsets. Germline trimming cut 1 base from V and 7 bases from J; bases unmatched to any gene: 6. The CDR3 loop spans 15 amino acids. CDR1 MDHEN and CDR2 SYDVKM come from the germline V gene. The sample comprised memory CD4+ T cells from PBMCs. Described subset: CD45RA-negative fraction. The receptor's source is a young man in good health. Some clones in this sample may be carry-over from other donors' samples. The rearrangement links TRBV28 to TRBJ1-5, with 8 bases identical to TRBD1. The CDR3 spells CASSLSRGPGQPQHF. In DNA form, the CDR3 reads TGTGCCAGCAGTTTATCCAGGGGGCCGGGGCAGCCCCAGCATTTT.